This T cell receptor (beta chain) was observed in a study of T cell responses to AZD1222 COVID-19 vaccine (dated by TCRdb to about 2021). Context from the whole study: Because spike-specific TCR depth and breadth did not differ between the two schedules, AZD1222 recipients who got a second dose at roughly 4 weeks were pooled with those who got a second dose at roughly 12 weeks. Trial participants were enrolled by age into 18-55, 56-69 and 70-plus year subgroups, with approximately 150, 28 and 58 TCR-sequenced participants respectively. A total of just over 230 trial participants underwent TCR sequencing, of whom some 210 received two doses of AZD1222 and about 25 received two doses of the MenACWY control vaccine. Results and caveats for the whole study, not just this receptor: Participants were mostly white British, with more females than males. The authors suggested clonal diversity may have been underestimated. No day 14 peak-response samples were available, so repertoires were characterized only after the peak T cell response. After two AZD1222 doses, both the breadth and the depth of spike-specific TCRs were significantly higher than at day 0 and than in MenACWY recipients. Reportedly, almost half of the unique spike-specific TCRs recognized epitopes lying outside the regions that are mutated in the B.1.351 and B.1.1.7 variants. Vaccine-associated CD4 TCRs spanned the whole spike protein, with dominant responses in regions 160-218 and 743-854. Conclusions about previously exposed vaccinees are limited because only five or six AZD1222 recipients were SARS-CoV-2 seropositive at baseline. The 56-69-year group was small, and its depth increase did not reach significance, likely because of low power.

The CDR3 regions of human TCRbeta chains were analyzed by immunosequencing. The original pipeline was this. Repertoire TCRs were checked for matches against a reference library of SARS-CoV-2-specific TCRs that had been generated using the MIRA antigen-specificity platform. Breadth was defined as the fraction of unique TCRs that were SARS-CoV-2-associated. Depth was defined as the fraction of total T cells that were SARS-CoV-2-associated. Each spike-specific TCR was assigned to its reactive spike region and to a CD4 or CD8 class using the MIRA data. Log10-transformed breadth and depth values were compared by one-way ANOVA with Sidak's multiple comparisons tests. This immuneACCESS table, as held by TCRdb, lists in-frame sequences with V and J called but not all clones. Of the missing ones, under half trace to an unresolved V gene in checked studies; the others have no known cause. The V and J calls and clone size are taken from that table; D and trimming were inferred from the DNA. This sample gives about 140,000 clones in total; around nine tenths of them show up just once. The leading ten clones occupy 4.7% of the sample.

The sample's time point label is to be understood as: baseline before first vaccination. The vaccinee samples were drawn from two UK trials, COV001 and COV002, one of which was a single-blind randomized controlled phase 2/3 trial testing AZD1222 (ChAdOx1 nCoV-19) in healthy adults. Trial participant PBMC samples were collected at day 0 and day 28 after the second dose for TCRbeta chain sequencing. With respect to this clone: Its antigen target is currently unknown. One base away there is no much larger clone; base qualities are not given.

As encoded in the germline V gene, CDR1 is MNHEY while CDR2 is SVGAGI. From cysteine to phenylalanine, the CDR3 is 14 amino acids long. Only the CDR3 region is kept as DNA, spanning 42 bases read in frame from base 1. V loses 4 bases of germline sequence and J loses 1 base, and the interval between the two ends is 10 bases. The sequence links TRBV6-5 to TRBJ1-1; the D gene is not confidently resolved. The starting material was peripheral blood, obtained on day 0 of AZD1222 vaccination. The clonotype originates from an adult in good health. CDR3 protein: CASSSLDTNTEAFF. In nucleotide form, the sequence is TGTGCCAGCAGTTCCCTCGACACGAACACTGAAGCTTTCTTT.